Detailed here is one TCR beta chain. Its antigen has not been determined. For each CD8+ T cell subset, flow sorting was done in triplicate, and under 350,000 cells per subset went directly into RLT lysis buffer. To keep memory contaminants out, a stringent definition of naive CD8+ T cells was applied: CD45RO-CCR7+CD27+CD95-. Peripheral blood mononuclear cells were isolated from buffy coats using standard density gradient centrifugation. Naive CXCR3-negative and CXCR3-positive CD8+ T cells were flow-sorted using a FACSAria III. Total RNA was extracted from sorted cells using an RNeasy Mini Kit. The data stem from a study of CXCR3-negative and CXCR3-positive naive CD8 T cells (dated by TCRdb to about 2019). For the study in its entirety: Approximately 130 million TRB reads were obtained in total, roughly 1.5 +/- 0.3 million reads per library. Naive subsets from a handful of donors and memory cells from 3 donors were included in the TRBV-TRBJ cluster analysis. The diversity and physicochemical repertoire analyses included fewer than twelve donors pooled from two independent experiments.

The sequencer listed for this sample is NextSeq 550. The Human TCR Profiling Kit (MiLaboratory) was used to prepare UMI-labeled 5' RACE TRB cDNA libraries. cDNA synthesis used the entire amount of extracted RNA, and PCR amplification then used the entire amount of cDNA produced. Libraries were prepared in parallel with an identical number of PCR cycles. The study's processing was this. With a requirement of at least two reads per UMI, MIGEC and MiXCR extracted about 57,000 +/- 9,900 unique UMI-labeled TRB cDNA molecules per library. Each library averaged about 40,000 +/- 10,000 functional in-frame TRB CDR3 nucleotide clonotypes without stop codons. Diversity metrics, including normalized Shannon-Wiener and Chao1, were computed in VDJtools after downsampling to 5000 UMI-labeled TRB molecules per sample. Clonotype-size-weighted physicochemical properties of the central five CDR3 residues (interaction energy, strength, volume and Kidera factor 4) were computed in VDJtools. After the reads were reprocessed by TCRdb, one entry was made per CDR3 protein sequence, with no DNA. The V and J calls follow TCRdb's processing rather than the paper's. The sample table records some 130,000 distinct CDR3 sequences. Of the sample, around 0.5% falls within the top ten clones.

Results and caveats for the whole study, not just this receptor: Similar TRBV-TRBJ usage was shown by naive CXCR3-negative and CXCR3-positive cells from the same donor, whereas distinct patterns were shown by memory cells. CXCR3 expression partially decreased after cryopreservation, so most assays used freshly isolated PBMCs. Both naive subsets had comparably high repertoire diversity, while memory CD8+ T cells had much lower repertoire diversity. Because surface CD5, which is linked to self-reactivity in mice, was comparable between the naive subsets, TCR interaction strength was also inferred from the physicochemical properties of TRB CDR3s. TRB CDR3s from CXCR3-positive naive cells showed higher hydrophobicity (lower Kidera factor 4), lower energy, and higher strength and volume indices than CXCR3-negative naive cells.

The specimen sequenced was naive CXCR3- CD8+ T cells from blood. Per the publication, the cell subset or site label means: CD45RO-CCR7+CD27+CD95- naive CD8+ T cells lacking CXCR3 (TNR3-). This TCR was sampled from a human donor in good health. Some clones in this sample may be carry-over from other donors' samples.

The CDR3 protein: CASSLGGFDEQYF. The V and J segments used are TRBV7-9 and TRBJ2-7. The CDR3 numbers 13 residues from cysteine through phenylalanine. No DNA is recorded. The germline V gene (reference sequence) gives CDR1 as SEHNR and CDR2 as FQNEAQ. Where the CDR3 stops, the reference TRBV7-9 and TRBJ2-7 genes take over; the full variable domain is DTGVSQNPRHKITKRGQNVTFRCDPISEHNRLYWYRQTLGQGPEFLTYFQNEAQLEKSRLLSDRFSAERPKGSFSTLEIQRTEQGDSAMYLCASSLGGFDEQYFGPGTRLTVT.